This TCR beta chain was retrieved from a study of T cells in Graves' hyperthyroidism and ophthalmopathy (dated by TCRdb to between 2017 and 2020). Broadly, across the study: Peripheral blood samples were taken at the time of initial diagnosis, prior to any treatment. A discovery cohort of around 98 patients, roughly 45 with Graves' ophthalmopathy and roughly 59 with stable Graves' hyperthyroidism, was used to find distinguishing TCR V-J signatures. Prospective prediction of ophthalmopathy was tested in an independent validation cohort consisting of roughly 19 hyperthyroidism patients and some 17 patients who later progressed to ophthalmopathy. The 100 discovery patients were divided at random into training and test sets in a 7:3 ratio. In several Graves' hyperthyroidism patients, the study also compared T-cell repertoires from thyroid tissue with T-cell repertoires from blood. Following sampling, methimazole starting at 30 mg daily was given to hyperthyroidism patients, and high-dose intravenous methylprednisolone was given to ophthalmopathy patients. The paper describes TCR Vbeta CDR3 sequencing of 120 to 150 peripheral blood samples, made up of some 40 ophthalmopathy patients, around 78 hyperthyroidism patients and 17 progressor patients. Study-wide findings and limitations: Blood samples also contained most of the expanded thyroid clonotypes (frequency above 0.001), which suggests that blood repertoires may reflect thyroid immune responses. No statistical method was used to set the sample size in advance, and investigators knew the group allocation. During validation, the model predicted progression to ophthalmopathy a median of approximately 7 months ahead of onset, with almost 71% sensitivity and around 73% specificity. In cross-validation, a model built on a 13 V-J signature told ophthalmopathy apart from stable hyperthyroidism with 85% to 90% sensitivity and approximately 84% specificity, and in testing the same model reached 80%/75%.

In the germline V gene (reference sequence), CDR1 corresponds to MNHEY and CDR2 to SMNVEV. Taken from cysteine to phenylalanine, the CDR3 has 12 residues. Only the CDR3 region is kept as DNA, spanning 36 bases read in frame from base 1. V and J lose 7 bases and 4 bases, and a span of 9 bases separates them. The TCR beta CDR3 regions were amplified from RNA transcripts. The first round of RT-PCR for the TCR CDR3 was performed with the HTBI primer set and the Qiagen OneStep RT-PCR kit. The libraries were constructed in a second round of multiplex PCR and then size-selected and purified. Libraries were sequenced paired-end with 100 bp reads on an Illumina HiSeq2000. Processing in the source paper ran as follows. SOAPnuke was used to process the raw data, removing reads that contained adapters or uncalled bases, had a mean Phred below 15, or lacked an exact match to the constant primer or identifier. High-quality paired reads were merged using COPE v1.2.5, and each unique nucleotide sequence was defined as a clonotype. MiTCR v1.1 was used to align the clonotypes against IMGT TRBV, TRBD and TRBJ reference segments. Only V-J combinations with frequency above 0.0001, covering approximately 99% of repertoires, were analysed. The TCS score was defined as F50 (clonal expansion) divided by E x V (chaos), with BLOSUM62-based TCRdist calculated between CDR3 peptides within each V-J. Welch's t-statistics and random forest reduced 514 V-J features to roughly 13, which were used in a naive Bayes classifier (R e1071). TCRdb's own reprocessing of the public reads used fastp at Q25 and MiXCR and kept productive beta chains. Rows with one shared CDR3 protein collapse into an entry with the most common genes and DNA. These V and J calls originate from TCRdb's pipeline instead of the authors' own analysis. The sample table shows around 500,000 distinct CDR3 sequences, and 15% to 20% are seen once. The ten largest clonotypes hold about 29% of the sample.

This clonotype was recorded a few times. The antigen this receptor binds is unknown. Base qualities are not provided; no much larger clone lies one nucleotide away. Ophthalmopathy patients had moderately to severely active disease, with a Clinical Activity Score of 3 or more, a NOSPECS grade of 4 or more, and a disease duration of less than 3 months. Patients with uncontrolled infections, other autoimmune diseases, pregnancy or lactation were excluded. Diagnoses were established on the basis of clinical symptoms, serum thyroxine and TRAb, thyroid ultrasound, and orbital computed tomography. Ficoll-Paque density gradient centrifugation was used to isolate PBMCs from under 11 ml of fresh peripheral blood. Total RNA was extracted with Trizol reagent, and quality was checked on an Agilent 2100 Bioanalyzer.

This clonotype was sampled from a woman aged 25-40 years with Graves' ophthalmopathy. The sequenced material came from blood. Recombination connected TRBV27 to TRBJ2-3, with the D gene not clear enough to name. CDR3 reads: CASNDWADTQYF. The sequenced DNA is TGTGCCAGCAATGACTGGGCAGATACGCAGTATTTT.